One sample yielded the 19 T cell receptor beta chains listed below, sequenced in a study of cytomegalovirus exposure and HLA in healthy donors. Libraries were prepared by immunoSEQ multiplex PCR; TCRdb keeps only in-frame clonotypes and omits some of them. This sample has over 75,000 clones, with around 84% found just once. Sample: PBMCs. The receptor set was obtained from a man aged 18 to 29 in good health and CMV-seropositive.

This clone has only one observation. This chain links TRBV6-5 with TRBJ2-7, with D possibly matching TRBD2 (5 bases). The germline V gene encodes CDR1 MNHEY and CDR2 SVGAGI. With 2 bases removed from V and 4 bases from J, the gap between germline ends came to 9 bases. The CDR3 totals 13 residues. The CDR3 protein is CASSYRGSYEQYF. CDR3 DNA: TGTGCCAGCAGTTACCGCGGGTCTTACGAGCAGTACTTC.

The rearrangement uses TRBV27 and TRBJ2-7, with TRBD1 identical over 9 bases. The CDR3 runs to 16 residues. V shed 3 bases and J 1 base; nucleotides not matched to a gene: 7. In germline, CDR1 is MNHEY, CDR2 SMNVEV (reference sequence). CDR3 region: CASSLGPGTGSYEQYF. CDR3 in DNA: TGTGCCAGCAGTTTGGGCCCCGGGACAGGGTCCTACGAGCAGTACTTC.

The CDR3 DNA is TGTGCCAGCAGCTTGGGGACAACGAACACTGAAGCTTTCTTT. Encoded protein: CASSLGTTNTEAFF. This chain uses TRBV5-6 with TRBJ1-1; tentatively, D is TRBD1 (5 bases). The V end lost 0 bases, the J end lost 1 base, and 7 bases lay between the germline ends. Looked up from germline, CDR1 is SGHDT and CDR2 is YYEEEE. This CDR3 is built from 14 residues.

The J gene is TRBJ1-1, the V gene TRBV5-4; D ambiguous. Trimming removed 0 bases at V and 4 bases at J, with 13 bases between. This CDR3 is built from 15 residues. Germline V gene sequence: CDR1 SGHNT, CDR2 YYREEE (reference sequence). The CDR3 region has the DNA TGTGCCAGCAGCTTGGCTTCTATGGGAGTCACTGAAGCTTTCTTT. Amino acids: CASSLASMGVTEAFF.

The chain is built from TRBV4-1 and TRBJ1-2; 10 bases are shared with TRBD1. The V gene's germline CDR1 is MGHRA and CDR2 YSYEKL. The CDR3 is 13 residues long. V lost 1 base, J lost 9 bases, and 2 bases stayed unmatched. CDR3: CASSQGTGGRYTF. CDR3 nucleotides: TGCGCCAGCAGCCAAGGGACAGGGGGTCGCTACACCTTC.

The V and J genes are TRBV5-1 and TRBJ2-2; D gene unclear. The CDR3 extends over 14 amino acids. In germline, CDR1 is SGHRS, CDR2 YFSETQ. V was trimmed by 6 bases and J by 1 base, leaving 10 bases between them. CDR3 region: CASTTPGNTGELFF. The DNA for the CDR3 is TGCGCCAGCACTACGCCGGGGAACACCGGGGAGCTGTTTTTT.

The CDR3 is CATRTSGVTDTQYF. The DNA of the CDR3 is TGTGCCACGCGGACTAGCGGGGTCACAGATACGCAGTATTTT. The chain has TRBV15 and TRBJ2-3, with 12 positions matching TRBD2. CDR1 and CDR2 (germline): LNHNV, YYDKDF (reference sequence). CDR3 length: 14 amino acids. V lost 9 bases, J lost 2 bases, and 3 bases stayed unmatched.

The CDR3 is CAISGLAGGSSNEQFF. In DNA form, the CDR3 reads TGTGCCATCAGTGGGCTAGCGGGAGGTTCCAGCAATGAGCAGTTCTTC. V is TRBV10-3 and J is TRBJ2-1; 11 bases fit TRBD2. The CDR3 loop spans 16 amino acids. Looked up from germline, CDR1 is ENHRY and CDR2 is SYGVKD. Trimming removed 4 bases from V and 6 bases from J; junction bases left unmatched: 8.

The V gene is TRBV6-1, the J gene TRBJ1-5; no clear D. The germline CDR1 and CDR2 sequences are MNHNS and SASEGT. This CDR3 has 16 amino acids. V was pared by 1 base and J by 9 bases, with 19 bases between. For the CDR3, the DNA is TGTGCCAGCAGTGAAGGTTTATGGACTGTTTCAAGGCCCCAGCATTTT. It encodes CASSEGLWTVSRPQHF.

The V gene is TRBV21-1, the J gene TRBJ2-1; no check of the table's D call, TRBD2, against the DNA was made. TRBV21-1 is reported as a pseudogene. This CDR3 is built from 16 residues. The DNA of the CDR3 is TGTGCCAGCAGCAAAAACAAGCGGGAGCCGTACAATGAGCAGTTCTTC. Amino acids: CASSKNKREPYNEQFF.

The chain is built from TRBV9 and TRBJ2-1; D is possibly TRBD2 (5 bases). This CDR3 region has 14 residues. The germline V gene has CDR1 SGDLS and CDR2 YYNGEE. Deletions cut 0 bases from V and 7 bases from J, with 11 bases between. CDR3 nucleotide sequence: TGTGCCAGCAGCGTAGCGGGTGGAGGTAATGAGCAGTTCTTC. Residues: CASSVAGGGNEQFF.

The gene calls are TRBV7-6 and TRBJ2-7, with 11 bases lining up with TRBD1. CDR1 is SGHVS, CDR2 FNYEAQ, per germline. Trimming removed 8 bases from V and 6 bases from J; junction bases left unmatched: 3. The CDR3 consists of 12 residues. The DNA of the CDR3 is TGTGCCAGCGGACAGGGGGCTGGCGAGCAGTACTTC. Translation gives CASGQGAGEQYF.

The rearrangement joins TRBV5-1 to TRBJ2-1; D possibly corresponds to TRBD2 (5 bases). Germline V gene lookup returns CDR1 SGHRS and CDR2 YFSETQ. The CDR3 runs 14 residues. V gave up 5 bases and J gave up 8 bases, with 17 bases separating them. In DNA, the CDR3 is TGCGCCAGCAGTGAAACAGCAGGAGGTGATGAGCAGTTCTTC. Translated: CASSETAGGDEQFF.

V usage is TRBV9 and J usage is TRBJ2-3; 11 bases map to TRBD1. The ends lost 0 bases at V and 6 bases at J; junction bases unmatched: 3. The CDR3 length is 15 residues. CDR1 and CDR2 (germline): SGDLS, YYNGEE. CDR3 amino acids: CASSVGTGGYDTQYF. CDR3 coding DNA: TGTGCCAGCAGCGTAGGGACAGGGGGCTACGATACGCAGTATTTT.

The genes are TRBV10-3 and TRBJ2-6; TRBD2 might be the D (6 bases). The CDR3 runs to 19 residues. V lost 2 bases and J lost 0, with 17 bases in between. CDR1 is ENHRY, CDR2 SYGVKD, per germline. CDR3 in amino acids: CAISEGEETSSSGANVLTF. The DNA for the CDR3 is TGTGCCATCAGTGAGGGGGAGGAGACTTCATCCTCTGGGGCCAACGTCCTGACTTTC.

The chain is built from TRBV7-2 and TRBJ2-1, with TRBD2 matching over 9 bases. The CDR3 runs to 15 residues. The V gene's germline CDR1 is SGHTA and CDR2 FQGNSA. The trim removed 1 base at V and 8 bases at J, leaving 6 bases unmatched. CDR3 coding DNA: TGTGCCAGCAGCTTAGTTGCGGGAGGGGGCCATGAGCAGTTCTTC. The encoded protein is CASSLVAGGGHEQFF.

This clone was picked up a small number of times. The chain couples TRBV6-5 to TRBJ2-5; D is perhaps TRBD2 (6 bases). Germline V gene lookup returns CDR1 MNHEY and CDR2 SVGAGI. The CDR3 spans 12 residues. With 0 bases removed from V and 10 bases from J, the gap between germline ends came to 9 bases. DNA of the CDR3: TGTGCCAGCAGTTACTCCTCGGGGGACCAGTACTTC. It specifies CASSYSSGDQYF.

The rearrangement uses TRBV5-1 and TRBJ2-3; D is perhaps TRBD2 (6 bases). V dropped 0 bases and J dropped 2 bases, with 13 bases sitting between them. CDR1 is SGHRS, CDR2 YFSETQ, per germline. The CDR3 is 16 residues long. The CDR3 sequence: CASSLDPGALTDTQYF. CDR3 in DNA: TGCGCCAGCAGCTTGGATCCGGGAGCCCTCACAGATACGCAGTATTTT.

The chain employs TRBV27 and TRBJ2-7; 13 bases line up with TRBD2. V gave up 6 bases and J gave up 7 bases; unmatched junction bases: 24. The germline gives CDR1 MNHEY, CDR2 SMNVEV (reference sequence). CDR3 length equals 20 residues. The CDR3 nucleotides are TGTGCCAGCAGCTACAGGGGGCCCGGGACTAGCGGGATGACCGATCAGGAGCAGTACTTC. This gives the protein CASSYRGPGTSGMTDQEQYF.